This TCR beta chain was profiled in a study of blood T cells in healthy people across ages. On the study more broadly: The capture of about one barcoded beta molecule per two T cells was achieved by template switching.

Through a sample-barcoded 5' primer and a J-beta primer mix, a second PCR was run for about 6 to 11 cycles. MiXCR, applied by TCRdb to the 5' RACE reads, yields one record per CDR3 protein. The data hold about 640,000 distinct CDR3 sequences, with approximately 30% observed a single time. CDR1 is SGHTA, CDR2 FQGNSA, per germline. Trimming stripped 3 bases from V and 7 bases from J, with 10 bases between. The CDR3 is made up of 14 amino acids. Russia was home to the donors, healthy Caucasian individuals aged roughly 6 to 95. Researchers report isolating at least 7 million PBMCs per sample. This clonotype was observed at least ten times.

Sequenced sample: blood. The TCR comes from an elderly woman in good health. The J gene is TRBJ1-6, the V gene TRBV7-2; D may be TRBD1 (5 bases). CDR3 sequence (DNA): TGTGCCAGCAGCTTGGGACGGCTGAATTCACCCCTCCACTTT. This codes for CASSLGRLNSPLHF. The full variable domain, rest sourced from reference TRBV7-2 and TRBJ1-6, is GAGVSQSPSNKVTEKGKDVELRCDPISGHTALYWYRQSLGQGLEFLIYFQGNSAPDKSGLPSDRFSAERTGGSVSTLTIQRTQQEDSAVYLCASSLGRLNSPLHFGNGTRLTVT.